What follows are 17 T cell receptor beta chains derived from one specimen sequenced in a study of shared clonotypes between healthy human individuals (dated by TCRdb to 2020 to 2022). The receptor library was made with the immunoSEQ multiplex PCR assay. This immuneACCESS table, as held by TCRdb, lists in-frame sequences with V and J called but not all clones. Of the missing ones, under half trace to an unresolved V gene in checked studies; the others have no known cause. The sample data list about 2 million clones, and over 85% of these were observed just once. The top ten clonotypes cover 0.13% of the sample. The specimen was naive CD4+ T cells sorted from blood. This specimen's cell subset or site label, per the study, means: CD45RA+ positively selected. The receptors come from a man aged 18 to 30 in good health.

The chain recombines TRBV2 with TRBJ1-5; 7 positions agree with TRBD1. Looked up from germline, CDR1 is SNHLY and CDR2 is FYNNEI. The CDR3 contains 14 residues. The ends lost 1 base at V and 7 bases at J; junction bases unmatched: 4. As DNA, the CDR3 is TGTGCCAGCAGTGAAGACAGGGGAAGACAGCCCCAGCATTTT. This gives the protein CASSEDRGRQPQHF.

This rearrangement joins TRBV9 to TRBJ2-2; no reliable D call. The germline V gene has CDR1 SGDLS and CDR2 YYNGEE. With 0 bases removed from V and 0 bases from J, the gap between germline ends came to 6 bases. The CDR3 runs to 15 residues. The CDR3 sequence: CASSVAQTNTGELFF. CDR3 coding DNA: TGTGCCAGCAGCGTAGCCCAGACGAACACCGGGGAGCTGTTTTTT. The full variable domain, completed using reference TRBV9 and TRBJ2-2, is DSGVTQTPKHLITATGQRVTLRCSPRSGDLSVYWYQQSLDQGLQFLIQYYNGEERAKGNILERFSAQQFPDLHSELNLSSLELGDSALYFCASSVAQTNTGELFFGEGSRLTVL.

The J gene is TRBJ2-1, the V gene TRBV11-2; D is undetermined. Germline V gives CDR1 SGHAT, CDR2 FQNNGV. With 5 bases removed from V and 3 bases from J, the gap between germline ends came to 26 bases. This CDR3 region has 19 residues. CDR3 in amino acids: CASSTRPGSWQVLYNEQFF. DNA for the CDR3: TGTGCCAGCAGCACACGACCCGGAAGTTGGCAGGTACTCTACAATGAGCAGTTCTTC. The whole variable domain, remainder taken from reference TRBV11-2 and TRBJ2-1, is EAGVAQSPRYKIIEKRQSVAFWCNPISGHATLYWYQQILGQGPKLLIQFQNNGVVDDSQLPKDRFSAERLKGVDSTLKIQPAKLEDSAVYLCASSTRPGSWQVLYNEQFFGPGTRLTVL.

This clone was counted once. The V and J genes are TRBV18 and TRBJ1-1, with 7 bases fitting TRBD1. Trimming took 5 bases from V and 7 from J; bases not matched to a gene: 4. The CDR3 runs 12 residues. Germline lookup yields CDR1 KGHSH and CDR2 LQKENI. CDR3 in amino acids: CASSSRQGEAFF. For the CDR3, the DNA is TGTGCCAGCTCATCCAGACAGGGTGAAGCTTTCTTT.

The V call is TRBV11-2, the J call TRBJ1-4; D unresolved. Germline V gene data show CDR1 as SGHAT and CDR2 as FQNNGV. V lost 2 bases to trimming and J lost 4 bases, with 14 bases between them. CDR3 size: 16 residues. The DNA of the CDR3 is TGTGCCAGCAGCTTACACCGTGGAAGAGTTAATGAAAAACTGTTTTTT. It codes for CASSLHRGRVNEKLFF. Filled out from reference TRBV11-2 and TRBJ1-4, the complete variable domain reads EAGVAQSPRYKIIEKRQSVAFWCNPISGHATLYWYQQILGQGPKLLIQFQNNGVVDDSQLPKDRFSAERLKGVDSTLKIQPAKLEDSAVYLCASSLHRGRVNEKLFFGSGTQLSVL.

V gene TRBV19 combines with J gene TRBJ2-2; D gene unclear. CDR3 size: 15 residues. Germline-derived CDR1 and CDR2 are LNHDA and SQIVND (reference sequence). V was trimmed by 1 base and J by 2 bases, leaving 8 bases between them. The CDR3 is CASSIAPRNTGELFF. The CDR3 DNA is TGTGCCAGTAGTATAGCCCCGAGAAACACCGGGGAGCTGTTTTTT.

Concerning this clone itself: The sample contains more than one DNA sequence encoding this CDR3. The chain links TRBV6-5 to TRBJ2-5; TRBD1 is a possible D gene (6 bases). Germline CDR1 reads MNHEY; CDR2 reads SVGAGI. V was pared by 2 bases and J by 1 base, with 11 bases between. This CDR3 has 15 amino acids. Here the CDR3 reads CASSYGQPIQETQYF. CDR3 bases: TGTGCCAGCAGTTACGGACAGCCGATCCAAGAGACCCAGTACTTC.

This clone was detected only once. This chain links TRBV5-6 with TRBJ2-1; perhaps TRBD2 as D (7 bases). The CDR3 totals 16 residues. CDR1 and CDR2 from the germline V gene are SGHDT and YYEEEE. The germline V and J ends were trimmed by 0 bases and 6 bases, with 16 bases remaining between them. The CDR3 loop is CASSLASRGGLNEQFF. The CDR3 region has the DNA TGTGCCAGCAGCTTGGCGAGCAGGGGAGGGCTCAATGAGCAGTTCTTC.

The CDR3 bases are TGTGCCAGCAGTACCGGGACCCGTAATTTCGAGCAGTACTTC. It translates to CASSTGTRNFEQYF. This chain connects TRBV28 to TRBJ2-7; the D call may be TRBD1 or TRBD2 (5 bases each). The V and J ends lost 5 bases and 6 bases respectively, with 17 bases between them. The CDR3 length is 14 residues. Germline values: CDR1 MDHEN, CDR2 SYDVKM.

CDR3 DNA: TGTGCCAGCAGCCCCCCTGAGGGACTAAGCACAGATACGCAGTATTTT. Encoded protein: CASSPPEGLSTDTQYF. The J gene is TRBJ2-3, the V gene TRBV9; 7 bases agree with TRBD2. Germline assignment: CDR1 SGDLS and CDR2 YYNGEE. This CDR3 spans 16 amino acids. V was pared by 4 bases and J by 0 bases, with 8 bases of the junction left unmatched. Full variable domain (remainder filled in from reference TRBV9 and TRBJ2-3): DSGVTQTPKHLITATGQRVTLRCSPRSGDLSVYWYQQSLDQGLQFLIQYYNGEERAKGNILERFSAQQFPDLHSELNLSSLELGDSALYFCASSPPEGLSTDTQYFGPGTRLTVL.

The chain has TRBV18 and TRBJ1-5; D is perhaps TRBD1 (5 bases). The CDR3 has 15 amino acids. The V and J ends lost 3 bases and 3 bases respectively, with 12 bases between them. Germline V CDR1 and CDR2: KGHSH, LQKENI. The CDR3 DNA sequence: TGTGCCAGCTCACCCGGGGACGGTTCCAATCAGCCCCAGCATTTT. Translation gives CASSPGDGSNQPQHF.

The chain uses TRBV2 and TRBJ2-4; 8 nucleotides match TRBD2. The germline V gene has CDR1 SNHLY and CDR2 FYNNEI. The CDR3 covers 14 residues. J gave up 3 bases and V 6 bases, and 4 bases lay outside the gene matches. Here the CDR3 DNA reads TGTGCCAGCAGAGAGCGGGGGAGCAAAAACATTCAGTACTTC. It yields the protein CASRERGSKNIQYF.

The chain recombines TRBV1 with TRBJ1-2; the table's D call of TRBD1 was not tested on the DNA. TRBV1 is assigned pseudogene status. This CDR3 spans 14 amino acids. The CDR3 loop is CTSSLRQGDYGYTF. CDR3 nucleotide sequence: TGCACCAGCAGCCTAAGACAGGGTGACTATGGCTACACCTTC.

This clone was observed a single time. Other nucleotide sequences in the sample specify the same CDR3. The V and J genes are TRBV7-3 and TRBJ2-1, with a tentative D call TRBD1 (6 bases). Germline V gives CDR1 SGHTA, CDR2 FQGTGA. This CDR3 has 15 amino acids. V was clipped by 3 bases and J by 0 bases, with 9 bases between them. The CDR3 DNA follows: TGTGCCAGCAGCTTGGGCAGGGGCTCCTACAATGAGCAGTTCTTC. Amino acids: CASSLGRGSYNEQFF. The entire variable domain, with the rest obtained from reference TRBV7-3 and TRBJ2-1, is as follows: GAGVSQTPSNKVTEKGKYVELRCDPISGHTALYWYRQSLGQGPEFLIYFQGTGAADDSGLPNDRFFAVRPEGSVSTLKIQRTERGDSAVYLCASSLGRGSYNEQFFGPGTRLTVL.

The V call is TRBV18, the J call TRBJ2-7; tentatively, D is TRBD2 (6 bases). The CDR3 is made up of 15 amino acids. V was pared by 6 bases and J by 0 bases, with 15 bases between. CDR1 is KGHSH, CDR2 LQKENI, per germline. CDR3 region: CASSSLGSGSYEQYF. In DNA form, the CDR3 reads TGTGCCAGCTCGTCGTTGGGTAGCGGCTCCTACGAGCAGTACTTC.

The count of this clone is one. The rearrangement links TRBV19 to TRBJ2-3, with unresolved D. The germline CDR1 and CDR2 sequences are LNHDA and SQIVND (reference sequence). This CDR3 contains 15 residues. Trimming took off 9 bases at V and 11 bases at J, with 27 bases between the two ends. The CDR3 here is CASTPRNRTTVRQYF. CDR3 DNA: TGTGCCAGCACACCCCGGAACCGAACTACCGTTAGGCAGTATTTT.

This rearrangement joins TRBV11-3 to TRBJ2-3; D gene uncertain. The CDR3 is made up of 13 amino acids. V lost 5 bases to trimming and J lost 4 bases, with 10 bases between them. Per the germline V gene, CDR1 is SGHNT and CDR2 is YENEEA. The CDR3 DNA sequence: TGTGCCAGCAGCACCTCGGGCCCAGATACGCAGTATTTT. Amino acid sequence: CASSTSGPDTQYF.